This T cell receptor (beta chain) was recorded in a study of cytomegalovirus exposure and HLA in healthy donors. The study ran its PCR with 60 Vbeta and 13 Jbeta primers. Profiled with immunoSEQ multiplex PCR; TCRdb holds only in-frame clones, not every one. The profile shows about 120,000 clones, roughly 80% of them singletons. To note about this clone: The antigen is undetermined.

Germline values: CDR1 SNHLY, CDR2 FYNNEI. The length of the CDR3 is 12 residues. Trimming shortened V by 3 bases and J by 14 bases, and 14 bases separated the two germline ends. The study, taken as a whole, reports: What a later analysis showed was that several of the most significant clusters appeared linked to common viral pathogens. Compared with the approximately 680-donor mean, an Asian-associated ancestry cluster reportedly had fewer N-insertions, according to a later analysis. A highly shared variant cluster was judged a likely technical artifact.

This sequence joins TRBV2 and TRBJ2-1; D gene ambiguous. The sequence was collected from a man younger than 40 in good health and CMV-seropositive. The sample comprised PBMCs. The CDR3 DNA is TGTGCCAGCAGTGAGTTGGCTGGGCAAAAGTTCTTC. Translating it yields CASSELAGQKFF.